The entry below describes one T cell receptor beta chain. At least ten counts were recorded for this clonotype. This clone's antigen is unknown. The sample holds no much larger clone one base away, and base qualities are not on file. This sample stems from a study of regulatory T cells in long-lasting Graves disease (dated by TCRdb to about 2021). Study-level background: Antithyroid drugs had been taken for less than 3 months by newly diagnosed Graves' disease patients. This study used TCR sequencing and RNA sequencing of peripheral blood to compare persistent Graves' disease patients against newly diagnosed Graves' disease patients. The study took place in China and was registered as a clinical trial. A total of around 33 samples were covered by TCR sequencing, comprising approximately 13 persistent and approximately 20 newly diagnosed Graves' disease patients.

The paper as a whole reports these results and caveats: Patients with persistent disease shared more public clonotypes (about 2,900) than newly diagnosed patients did (more than 900). As a limitation, the authors acknowledged that the small sample size may reduce accuracy. Peripheral blood alone was examined, since thyroid tissue, which constituted the primary lesion, could not be accessed. Persistent Graves' disease patients showed lower TCR Shannon entropy and fewer highly expanded clones than newly diagnosed patients, suggesting clonal expansion. Sequencing and analysis were restricted to the TCR beta chain. TRBV28, TRBJ1-2 and TRBJ2-5 were preferentially used in persistent disease, while TRBV20-1 and TRBJ2-1 were favored in newly diagnosed disease.

The CDR3 spans 15 residues, from the cysteine through the phenylalanine. The read is trimmed to its CDR3 DNA, 45 bases read in frame from base 1. CDR1 and CDR2 are read off the germline V gene as MNHEY and SVGEGT. The germline V and J ends show losses of 7 bases and 4 bases respectively, and no gene match explains 9 bases of the junction. Libraries were constructed by multiplex PCR. Sequencing used an Illumina HiSeq 4000. CDR3 regions were amplified by Arm-PCR with iRepertoire HTBI primers to construct TCR beta libraries. Before sequencing, the PCR products went through gel purification. Under the source paper's analysis protocol: Across samples, some 62 TRBV and approximately 15 TRBJ segments were identified and used for gene usage analysis of CDR3 amino acid clonotypes. COPE and FqMerger were used to merge the filtered high-quality paired reads into contigs. BLAST was used to align contigs to the IMGT TRBV, TRBD and TRBJ reference genes, and CDR3 was defined following IMGT. Highly expanded clones were defined as clonotypes with a frequency above 0.1%. Shannon entropy served as the measure of repertoire diversity, while the Gini coefficient captured V-J evenness. A clonotype found in more than one individual was treated as public. The public reads were quality trimmed at Q25 with fastp and then assembled into clones with MiXCR by TCRdb, keeping productive beta chains. Merged by CDR3 protein, the rows form single entries marked with the most common genes and DNA. The V and J calls follow TCRdb's processing rather than the paper's. This sample has about 430,000 distinct CDR3 sequences in its table, and approximately 16% of those were observed once. The leading ten clones occupy about 8.3% of the sample.

This specimen's time point label, per the study, means: newly diagnosed GD, antithyroid drugs for less than 3 months. For both TCR sequencing and RNA sequencing, RNA was extracted from PBMCs using TRIzol. The diagnosis of Graves' disease followed American Thyroid Association guidelines. The patients came from an endocrinology department in Xi'an, China. Each patient gave around 9.2 milliliters of peripheral blood, collected in an EDTA anticoagulant tube. Ficoll Paque Plus density gradient separation was used to isolate PBMCs, and no further T cell sorting was done. An Agilent 2100 Bioanalyzer and agarose gel were used to check RNA quality, while a NanoDrop 2000 measured RNA concentration. The data were also submitted as part of a second study, on T cells in Graves' hyperthyroidism and ophthalmopathy. Taken from the second paper: A patient counted as having stable Graves' hyperthyroidism if no progression to ophthalmopathy occurred over 18 months of follow-up. Hyperthyroidism patients were newly diagnosed, had a disease duration of under 2 months, and were aged 18 to 65 years. The study excluded patients with uncontrolled infections, other autoimmune diseases, pregnancy or lactation. Diagnoses relied on clinical symptoms, serum thyroxine and TRAb, thyroid ultrasound and orbital computed tomography. For the first round of RT-PCR on the TCR CDR3, the HTBI primer set was used together with the Qiagen OneStep RT-PCR kit. Most expanded thyroid clonotypes (frequency above 0.001) were also detected in blood, a finding suggesting that blood repertoires may reflect thyroid immune responses. Ophthalmopathy was separated from stable hyperthyroidism by a 13 V-J signature model, with approximately 89% sensitivity and roughly 84% specificity obtained in cross-validation and 80%/75% obtained in testing. In validation, the model predicted progression to ophthalmopathy with around 71% sensitivity and around 72% specificity, a median of about six months before onset. To identify TCR V-J signatures that set the groups apart, the researchers used a discovery cohort of about a hundred patients, made up of some 41 with Graves' ophthalmopathy and some 56 with stable Graves' hyperthyroidism. Whether ophthalmopathy could be predicted prospectively was tested in an independent validation cohort made up of 18 to 20 hyperthyroidism patients plus 17 patients who later progressed to ophthalmopathy. The 75 to 100 discovery patients were divided at random into training and test sets in a 7:3 ratio. In about six Graves' hyperthyroidism patients, the study also compared T-cell repertoires from thyroid tissue with T-cell repertoires from blood. Following sampling, methimazole starting at 30 mg daily was given to hyperthyroidism patients, and high-dose intravenous methylprednisolone was given to ophthalmopathy patients. The libraries were constructed in a second round of multiplex PCR and then size-selected and purified. Paired-end sequencing of the libraries was performed with 100 bp reads on an Illumina HiSeq2000. SOAPnuke was used to process the raw data, removing reads that contained adapters or uncalled bases, had a mean Phred below 15, or lacked an exact match to the constant primer or identifier. COPE v1.2.5 was used to merge the high-quality paired reads, and each unique nucleotide sequence was defined as a clonotype. MiTCR v1.1 was used to align the clonotypes against IMGT TRBV, TRBD and TRBJ reference segments. The analysis included only V-J combinations with a frequency above 0.0001, which together covered more than 99% of the repertoires. The TCS score was defined as F50 (clonal expansion) divided by E x V (chaos), with BLOSUM62-based TCRdist calculated between CDR3 peptides within each V-J. Welch's t-statistics and random forest reduced several hundred V-J features to about 13, which were used in a naive Bayes classifier (R e1071). Sample size was not statistically predetermined, and investigators were not blinded to group allocation. TCR Vbeta CDR3 sequencing of roughly 140 peripheral blood samples (over 40 ophthalmopathy, 75 hyperthyroidism and roughly 17 progressor patients) is reported in the paper.

The sequencing here drew on peripheral blood mononuclear cells (PBMCs), taken at new diagnosis, from a patient treated with antithyroid drugs. The sequence joins TRBV6-2 or TRBV6-3 to TRBJ2-7, with 11 bases in between that match TRBD2. The receptor comes from a woman between 35 and 50 years old with Graves disease. Donor details come from another sample of the same person, matched by shared clones. The CDR3 reads CASTHSGTSGYEQYF. The DNA sequence is given as TGTGCCAGCACCCATTCCGGGACTAGCGGTTACGAGCAGTACTTC.